The 9 T cell receptor beta chains in this list originate from one sample, sequenced in a study of cytomegalovirus exposure and HLA in healthy donors. Use of 60 Vbeta and 13 Jbeta primers characterized the PCR. Produced via immunoSEQ multiplex PCR; TCRdb's table is partial and in-frame only. Of some 100,000 clones listed, 65% to 80% are singletons. The sample consisted of PBMCs. Source of these receptors: a man aged 45 to 65 in good health and CMV-seronegative.

The chain is built from TRBV29-1 and TRBJ1-1, with D unclear. This CDR3 comprises 13 residues. CDR1 and CDR2 (germline): SQVTM, ANQGSEA. The ends were cut back, 7 bases at V and 1 base at J, with 13 bases in the middle. The CDR3 nucleotides read TGCAGCGCTCGGCAGGCCCAGAACACTGAAGCTTTCTTT. It encodes CSARQAQNTEAFF.

The chain recombines TRBV18 with TRBJ1-6; TRBD1 matches at 7 bases. CDR1 KGHSH and CDR2 LQKENI come from the germline V gene. There are 17 residues in the CDR3. J gave up 5 bases and V 0 bases, and 7 bases lay outside the gene matches. The CDR3 sequence: CASSPPWTGKDNSPLHF. As DNA, the CDR3 is TGTGCCAGCTCACCACCTTGGACAGGAAAAGATAATTCACCCCTCCACTTT.

The rearrangement uses TRBV7-2 and TRBJ2-5; no clear D. V was clipped by 3 bases and J by 4 bases, with 12 bases between them. This CDR3 is 14 amino acids long. Germline V gene data show CDR1 as SGHTA and CDR2 as FQGNSA. The CDR3 DNA is TGTGCCAGCAGCTTCGGGTCGAATGTAGAGACCCAGTACTTC. Protein product: CASSFGSNVETQYF.

In its sample, this clone was seen a few times. The chain is built from TRBV5-1 and TRBJ1-1, with 9 positions matching TRBD1. Germline trimming cut 2 bases from V and 7 bases from J; bases unmatched to any gene: 6. Looked up from germline, CDR1 is SGHRS and CDR2 is YFSETQ. The CDR3 runs to 14 residues. The CDR3 loop is CASSFRDRVDEAFF. CDR3 sequence (DNA): TGCGCCAGCAGCTTCCGGGACAGGGTGGATGAAGCTTTCTTT.

This clone turned up a few times. The genes are TRBV27 and TRBJ1-2; 7 nucleotides line up with TRBD1. After removal of 2 bases from V and 6 bases from J, the junction contained 3 bases not matched to a gene. The germline gives CDR1 MNHEY, CDR2 SMNVEV (reference sequence). CDR3 size: 13 residues. CDR3 loop: CASSLRQGHGYTF. CDR3 bases: TGTGCCAGCAGTTTAAGACAGGGCCATGGCTACACCTTC.

This clone was observed a single time. The chain has TRBV7-9 and TRBJ2-7, with D maybe TRBD2 (6 bases). CDR1 is SEHNR and CDR2 is FQNEAQ in the germline V gene (reference sequence). Trimming left V 5 bases short and J 3 bases short, with 11 bases between. The CDR3 contains 13 residues. The CDR3 loop reads CASSRLGGYEQYF. Written as DNA, the CDR3 is TGTGCCAGCAGCCGTTTGGGGGGCTACGAGCAGTACTTC.

The chain recombines TRBV18 with TRBJ1-1; D gene ambiguous. V was shortened by 3 bases and J by 3 bases, with 11 bases between the two germline ends. Germline V lookup: CDR1 KGHSH, CDR2 LQKENI. CDR3 length: 14 residues. CDR3 sequence (DNA): TGTGCCAGCTCACCGGTGGCGGTTGACACTGAAGCTTTCTTT. This encodes CASSPVAVDTEAFF.

V usage is TRBV2 and J usage is TRBJ2-5, with TRBD1 as a possible D gene (6 bases). CDR3 length: 13 amino acids. V was pared by 9 bases and J by 1 base, with 12 bases between. CDR1 and CDR2 from the germline V gene are SNHLY and FYNNEI. Written as DNA, the CDR3 is TGTGCCAGTGACAGGACTTTCCAAGAGACCCAGTACTTC. Translating it yields CASDRTFQETQYF.

The CDR3 protein is CASRFGQGWLRNTIYF. The CDR3 coding sequence is TGTGCCAGCAGATTTGGACAGGGATGGCTTAGGAACACCATATATTTT. This sequence joins TRBV28 and TRBJ1-3, with 8 bases identical to TRBD1. V lost 6 bases and J lost 7; bases outside the gene matches: 14. The CDR3 extends over 16 amino acids. The V gene's germline CDR1 is MDHEN and CDR2 SYDVKM.